The source of this T cell receptor beta chain is a study of shared clonotypes between healthy human individuals. Study-wide results and caveats: Richness estimates generally favored naive over memory subsets.

Notes on this clone: What it recognizes is unknown.

The CDR3 extends over 16 amino acids. V shed 3 bases, J shed 7 bases, and the junction held 8 bases outside the gene matches. Germline CDR1 and CDR2: LNHDA and SQIVND (reference sequence). Clones were read by immunoSEQ multiplex PCR, and TCRdb kept only the in-frame ones, dropping some. Of about 1.4 million clones listed, roughly 96% are singletons. Specimen: naive CD4+ T cells sorted from blood. Subset described: CD45RA+ positively selected. This TCR was sampled from a man aged 25 to 40 in good health. V and J are TRBV19 and TRBJ2-1; 11 nucleotides align to TRBD2. CDR3 DNA sequence: TGTGCCAGTAGTATGAGGGGGACTAGCGGATGGAATGAGCAGTTCTTC. It codes for CASSMRGTSGWNEQFF.